This T cell receptor (beta chain) was identified during a study of T cell repertoires in cytomegalovirus infection. Study-wide background: Public signatures in TCR beta pointed to CMV infection and matching HLA type.

This clonotype was seen many times. As yet, its antigen is unknown. Germline V gene sequence: CDR1 SEHNR, CDR2 FQNEAQ (reference sequence). CDR3 length: 16 amino acids. Trimming removed 5 bases from V and 0 bases from J; junction bases left unmatched: 7. TCRdb independently ran MiXCR on the reads; one entry per CDR3 protein. The sample has 480,000 or so distinct CDR3 sequences, 11% seen once; the top ten hold 10%. Overall study findings and caveats: Predominance within the ex vivo response was attributable to HLA-C-restricted CMV-specific TCR beta clonotypes.

The specimen sequenced was PBMCs. J is TRBJ2-1 and V is TRBV7-9; 7 nucleotides agree with TRBD2. This clonotype was obtained from a human donor in good health (CMV status not recorded). Some clones in this sample may be carry-over from other donors' samples. The CDR3, as DNA: TGTGCCAGCAGCCCAAGAGGACTAGGCTCCTACAATGAGCAGTTCTTC. This codes for CASSPRGLGSYNEQFF.